Sequencing of this T cell receptor (beta chain) was carried out in a study of response to subunit inactivated influenza vaccine. Trimming stripped 2 bases from V and 3 bases from J, with 8 bases between. The CDR3 runs to 13 residues. CDR1 SGHRS and CDR2 YFSETQ come from the germline V gene. This clonotype was recorded many times. TCRdb re-derived calls from the RT-PCR reads in MiXCR, one entry per CDR3 protein. This table holds around 570,000 distinct CDR3 sequences, 7.6% found once. Source: PBMCs from blood, taken around 25 months after vaccination. The clonotype originates from a man aged 50 to 69 who received an inactivated influenza vaccine. The chain recombines TRBV5-1 with TRBJ2-5; possibly TRBD2 for D (5 bases). CDR3 amino acids: CASSFTGKETQYF. CDR3 bases: TGCGCCAGCAGCTTTACGGGAAAAGAGACCCAGTACTTC.